This is a list of T cell receptor beta chains from one sample in a study of blood T cell repertoires in COVID-19. Method: immunoSEQ multiplex PCR; TCRdb's copy keeps in-frame clones and lacks some. The table includes 88,000 or so clones, 80% to 90% detected once. The source material was peripheral blood. These receptors were taken from a man aged 60-69 years with acute or convalescent COVID-19. Both conserved end residues are part of each CDR3. Fields, in order: V gene, D gene, clone size, J gene, CDR3 length, CDR3 protein, CDR3 DNA. A D gene is named only where the DNA matches it firmly. The listing skips clone size in some rows; elsewhere it reads once, few, many or a size class.

TRBV7-6	NA	once	TRBJ2-3	15	CASSLRGGSTDTQYF	TGTGCCAGCAGCTTACGTGGCGGTAGCACAGATACGCAGTATTTT
TRBV6-8	NA	NA	TRBJ1-1	17	CASSYSTKSGVDTEAFF	TGTGCCAGCAGTTACTCGACAAAATCGGGGGTAGACACTGAAGCTTTCTTT
TRBV5-1	NA	NA	TRBJ2-2	15	CASRLSLEWTGELFF	TGCGCCAGCAGATTGTCACTGGAGTGGACCGGGGAGCTGTTTTTT
TRBV27	NA	NA	TRBJ2-5	15	CASSPTTLLQETQYF	TGTGCCAGCAGTCCCACGACATTGCTACAAGAGACCCAGTACTTC
TRBV6-5	TRBD1	NA	TRBJ1-2	14	CASSPTGVSYGYTF	TGTGCCAGCAGTCCCACAGGGGTTTCTTATGGCTACACCTTC
TRBV19	NA	NA	TRBJ1-2	15	CASSTRPEGAVGYTF	TGTGCCAGTAGTACCCGACCGGAAGGGGCTGTTGGCTACACCTTC
TRBV5-1	NA	NA	TRBJ2-1	15	CASSLEAGPYNEQFF	TGCGCCAGCAGCTTGGAGGCAGGGCCCTACAATGAGCAGTTCTTC
TRBV2	NA	NA	TRBJ1-4	13	CASNRGTNEKLFF	TGTGCCAGCAATCGGGGAACTAATGAAAAACTGTTTTTT
TRBV19	NA	NA	TRBJ2-5	14	CASSIVGGRSTQYF	TGTGCCAGTAGTATAGTAGGAGGGAGGTCGACCCAGTACTTC
TRBV2	TRBD1	NA	TRBJ1-2	15	CASSEITGGVSGYTF	TGTGCCAGCAGTGAGATAACAGGGGGCGTTTCTGGCTACACCTTC
TRBV19	NA	NA	TRBJ1-1	12	CASSIAGTEAFF	TGTGCCAGTAGTATTGCAGGGACTGAAGCTTTCTTT
TRBV11-1	NA	NA	TRBJ2-6	15	CASSLAPFGANVLTF	TGTGCCAGCAGCTTAGCTCCTTTTGGGGCCAACGTCCTGACTTTC
TRBV5-1	TRBD1	NA	TRBJ1-2	13	CASSIGTVYGYTF	TGCGCCAGCAGTATAGGGACAGTCTATGGCTACACCTTC
TRBV11-3	NA	NA	TRBJ2-3	13	CASSLRGRDTQYF	TGTGCCAGCAGCTTGAGAGGGAGAGATACGCAGTATTTT
TRBV6-5	TRBD2	NA	TRBJ2-3	15	CASSRTSGGAGTQYF	TGTGCCAGCAGCCGAACTAGCGGGGGGGCCGGTACGCAGTATTTT
TRBV7-3	TRBD2	NA	TRBJ2-2	18	CASSLIGLAGGLVGELFF	TGTGCCAGCAGCTTAATAGGACTAGCGGGAGGGCTCGTCGGGGAGCTGTTTTTT
TRBV18	NA	NA	TRBJ1-6	16	CASSPGAISYNSPLHF	TGTGCCAGCTCACCAGGGGCCATCTCCTATAATTCACCCCTCCACTTT
TRBV28	TRBD1	NA	TRBJ1-3	16	CASSLGTGGNGNTIYF	TGTGCCAGCAGTTTAGGGACAGGGGGAAATGGAAACACCATATATTTT
TRBV24-1	NA	NA	TRBJ2-5	14	CATLHQGTQETQYF	TGTGCCACCCTCCATCAGGGCACCCAAGAGACCCAGTACTTC
TRBV10-3	TRBD1	once	TRBJ2-1	14	CAIQDRGSSGEQFF	TGTGCCATCCAGGACAGGGGGTCTAGCGGTGAGCAGTTCTTC
TRBV30	NA	once	TRBJ1-3	14	CAWSSTGSGNTIYF	TGTGCCTGGAGTTCGACAGGCTCTGGAAACACCATATATTTT
TRBV5-1	TRBD1	NA	TRBJ1-1	15	CASSLTGTGVTEAFF	TGCGCCAGCAGCCTGACAGGGACAGGGGTTACTGAAGCTTTCTTT
TRBV30	TRBD1	NA	TRBJ1-2	14	CARTTGEVGYGYTF	TGTGCCCGTACAACAGGGGAGGTCGGCTATGGCTACACCTTC
TRBV27	NA	NA	TRBJ2-2	13	CASSPVGTGELFF	TGTGCCAGCAGCCCGGTCGGGACCGGGGAGCTGTTTTTT
TRBV6-6	TRBD1	NA	TRBJ1-3	16	CASGRQGASSGNTIYF	TGTGCCAGCGGTCGACAGGGGGCAAGCTCTGGAAACACCATATATTTT
TRBV14	NA	NA	TRBJ2-7	13	CASSQGSSYEQYF	TGTGCCAGCAGCCAAGGGTCTAGCTACGAGCAGTACTTC
TRBV15	TRBD2	few	TRBJ2-3	16	CATSHEREYRTDTQYF	TGTGCCACCAGCCACGAGCGGGAGTATCGCACAGATACGCAGTATTTT
TRBV7-8	NA	NA	TRBJ1-2	12	CASSRLERGYTF	TGTGCCAGCAGCCGCTTAGAACGCGGCTACACCTTC
TRBV25-1	TRBD1	NA	TRBJ1-1	13	CASRTGYDTEAFF	TGTGCCAGCAGGACAGGGTACGACACTGAAGCTTTCTTT
TRBV18	NA	NA	TRBJ2-1	15	CASSPGAGAYNEQFF	TGTGCCAGCTCACCAGGTGCAGGGGCCTACAATGAGCAGTTCTTC
TRBV3-1/TRBV3-2	TRBD1	NA	TRBJ2-1	14	CASSQARGLNEQFF	TGTGCCAGCAGCCAAGCCAGGGGGCTCAATGAGCAGTTCTTC
TRBV5-1	NA	NA	TRBJ2-1	15	CASSYDGSSYNEQFF	TGCGCCAGCAGCTACGACGGGAGCTCCTACAATGAGCAGTTCTTC
TRBV7-9	TRBD1	NA	TRBJ1-2	16	CASSQTRDRGNYGYTF	TGTGCCAGCAGCCAAACGCGGGACAGGGGCAACTATGGCTACACCTTC
TRBV5-1	TRBD1	NA	TRBJ2-7	14	CASSLGDSSYEQYF	TGCGCCAGCAGCTTGGGGGACAGCTCCTACGAGCAGTACTTC
TRBV5-1	NA	NA	TRBJ2-1	15	CASSLGIAPNNEQFF	TGCGCCAGCAGCCTGGGGATAGCGCCAAACAATGAGCAGTTCTTC
TRBV19	NA	NA	TRBJ2-1	13	CASSILQGGEQFF	TGTGCCAGTAGCATACTTCAGGGAGGTGAGCAGTTCTTC
TRBV9	NA	NA	TRBJ2-6	17	CASSEGLQGSGANVLTF	TGTGCCAGCAGCGAGGGATTACAGGGATCCGGGGCCAACGTCCTGACTTTC